This is a list of T cell receptor beta chains from one sample in a study of TIL therapy for anti-PD-1-resistant metastatic lung cancer. The repertoire was sequenced with immunoSEQ multiplex PCR; TCRdb's copy has only in-frame clones and lacks some. The repertoire holds more than 45,000 clones, roughly 80% seen once, with about 1.8% in the top ten. The sample was blood, taken at baseline. Every receptor here comes from a person between 25 and 80 years old with non-small cell lung cancer. Both conserved end residues are part of each CDR3. A D gene is named only where the DNA matches it firmly. Clone size is stated in some rows and not others, as once, few, many or a class when expanded.

CDR3	DNA	size	D	V	J
CASSLTWSSYNEQFF	TGCGCCAGCAGCCTAACATGGAGCTCCTACAATGAGCAGTTCTTC	many	-	TRBV4-1	TRBJ2-1
CASSQDWEQGRANEKLFF	TGCGCCAGCAGCCAAGACTGGGAACAGGGGCGAGCTAATGAAAAACTGTTTTTT	-	TRBD1	TRBV4-3	TRBJ1-4
CASSHQGSGLAGINEQFF	TGCGCCAGCAGCCATCAGGGGAGCGGGCTAGCGGGGATCAATGAGCAGTTCTTC	-	TRBD2	TRBV4-3	TRBJ2-1
CASSVWGTDTQYF	TGCGCCAGCAGCGTTTGGGGCACAGATACGCAGTATTTT	-	-	TRBV5-1	TRBJ2-3
CASSLERVQETQYF	TGCGCCAGCAGCTTGGAGCGGGTCCAAGAGACCCAGTACTTC	-	-	TRBV5-1	TRBJ2-5
CASSSQGSTEAFF	TGTGCCAGCAGCTCGCAGGGGTCCACTGAAGCTTTCTTT	many	-	TRBV7-2	TRBJ1-1
CASSYQGARDEQYF	TGTGCCAGTAGTTACCAGGGGGCTAGGGACGAGCAGTACTTC	-	TRBD1	TRBV19	TRBJ2-7
CASSPNAGFQETQYF	TGTGCCAGCAGCCCAAACGCGGGGTTCCAAGAGACCCAGTACTTC	-	-	TRBV4-2	TRBJ2-5
CASSLTTPRDTYEQYF	TGTGCCAGCTCACTCACAACACCCCGGGACACCTACGAGCAGTACTTC	few	-	TRBV18	TRBJ2-7
CASSLGRTRGAEQYF	TGTGCCAGCAGCTTAGGTCGAACTAGGGGAGCCGAGCAGTACTTC	few	-	TRBV7-8	TRBJ2-7
CASSYTRVGRGADTQYF	TGTGCCAGCAGCTACACGAGGGTCGGGAGAGGGGCGGATACGCAGTATTTT	-	-	TRBV7-6	TRBJ2-3
CASSPLPGEGYTF	TGTGCCAGCTCACCACTCCCCGGAGAGGGCTACACCTTC	-	-	TRBV18	TRBJ1-2
CSVDAGSSYNEQFF	TGCAGCGTTGACGCGGGAAGCTCCTACAATGAGCAGTTCTTC	-	-	TRBV29-1	TRBJ2-1
CASSPQSQLGYNEQFF	TGTGCCAGCAGCCCCCAGAGCCAGCTGGGTTACAATGAGCAGTTCTTC	-	-	TRBV5-4	TRBJ2-1
CASRRTPPVETQYF	TGTGCCAGCAGACGGACACCCCCGGTGGAGACCCAGTACTTC	once	-	TRBV7-9	TRBJ2-5
CAISGGLAEEHTQYF	TGTGCCATCAGCGGGGGACTAGCGGAGGAGCATACGCAGTATTTT	-	TRBD2	TRBV10-3	TRBJ2-3
CASSTRQGAGEKLFF	TGTGCCAGCAGCACTCGACAGGGGGCAGGGGAAAAACTGTTTTTT	few	TRBD1	TRBV5-5	TRBJ1-4
CASSQDRTDPGLAF	TGCGCCAGCAGCCAAGACCGTACAGACCCCGGCCTGGCTTTC	few	-	TRBV4-3	TRBJ2-7
CASSARQGWYGYTF	TGTGCCAGCAGCGCCCGACAGGGATGGTATGGCTACACCTTC	-	TRBD1	TRBV7-2	TRBJ1-2
CASSLGGAQGQPQHF	TGTGCCAGCAGCTTAGGGGGGGCGCAGGGTCAGCCCCAGCATTTT	-	-	TRBV11-3	TRBJ1-5
CASSPRAGSTDTQYF	TGTGCCAGCAGCCCACGAGCGGGGAGCACAGATACGCAGTATTTT	-	TRBD2	TRBV9	TRBJ2-3
CSVEVAQETQYF	TGCAGCGTTGAAGTGGCACAAGAGACCCAGTACTTC	-	-	TRBV29-1	TRBJ2-5
CASSVGGFQETQYF	TGTGCTAGCAGCGTCGGGGGTTTCCAAGAGACCCAGTACTTC	-	-	TRBV7-7	TRBJ2-5
CASSLDQRSYEQYF	TGTGCCAGCAGCTTGGATCAGCGATCCTACGAGCAGTACTTC	-	-	TRBV5-4	TRBJ2-7
CASSSLQGMNDGYTF	TGTGCCAGCAGTTCCTTGCAGGGCATGAATGATGGCTACACCTTC	few	-	TRBV6-5	TRBJ1-2
CASSLALGSPTLAKNIQYF	TGTGCCAGCAGCTTAGCGCTGGGTAGTCCCACCTTAGCCAAAAACATTCAGTACTTC	once	-	TRBV7-9	TRBJ2-4
CASSTRAGSGKDSNQPQHF	TGTGCCAGTAGTACCCGGGCGGGTTCCGGCAAAGATAGCAATCAGCCCCAGCATTTT	-	-	TRBV19	TRBJ1-5
CASSSLQLPPHTDTQYF	TGCGCCAGCAGCTCCTTACAACTCCCACCACACACAGATACGCAGTATTTT	-	-	TRBV5-1	TRBJ2-3
CAWIPGFRRVNEQFF	TGTGCCTGGATCCCCGGCTTCAGGAGGGTCAATGAGCAGTTCTTC	-	-	TRBV30	TRBJ2-1
CASRPGKGSTEAFF	TGTGCCAGTAGACCAGGGAAGGGGAGCACTGAAGCTTTCTTT	-	-	TRBV19	TRBJ1-1
CASTPALGREKLFF	TGTGCCAGCACCCCCGCCCTTGGAAGGGAAAAACTGTTTTTT	few	-	TRBV28	TRBJ1-4
CARTERSASGDTQYF	TGTGCCAGAACCGAGCGGTCAGCCTCAGGGGATACGCAGTATTTT	-	-	TRBV30	TRBJ2-3
CASSLSGPGNQPQHF	TGTGCCAGCAGCTTGTCCGGCCCGGGAAATCAGCCCCAGCATTTT	-	-	TRBV5-8	TRBJ1-5
CASTRQGGITYEQYF	TGTGCCAGCACCCGACAGGGGGGCATAACCTACGAGCAGTACTTC	-	TRBD1	TRBV5-4	TRBJ2-7
CASRRGGEYEQYF	TGTGCCAGTAGGCGTGGCGGGGAGTACGAGCAGTACTTC	-	-	TRBV19	TRBJ2-7
CASSLEMRGFYTYGETQYF	TGTGCCAGCAGCTTGGAGATGAGAGGCTTCTACACATATGGGGAGACCCAGTACTTC	-	-	TRBV5-5	TRBJ2-5
CASSLVSRATEAFF	TGTGCCAGCAGCTTGGTCAGTCGAGCCACTGAAGCTTTCTTT	few	-	TRBV7-9	TRBJ1-1
CASSFLGTAEAFF	TGTGCCAGCAGTTTCCTCGGGACAGCTGAAGCTTTCTTT	-	TRBD1	TRBV27	TRBJ1-1
CASSFSQGVNEKLFF	TGTGCCAGCAGCTTCTCTCAGGGGGTTAATGAAAAACTGTTTTTT	-	TRBD1	TRBV7-7	TRBJ1-4
CASSAQYPGTSGTDTQYF	TGCGCCAGCAGCGCCCAGTACCCGGGGACTAGCGGCACAGATACGCAGTATTTT	-	TRBD2	TRBV4-1	TRBJ2-3
CASSVGGPLYNEQFF	TGTGCCAGCAGTGTCGGGGGTCCTCTCTACAATGAGCAGTTCTTC	-	-	TRBV6-6	TRBJ2-1
CASSTGQGALVEAFF	TGTGCCAGCTCAACAGGACAGGGGGCCCTCGTTGAAGCTTTCTTT	-	TRBD1	TRBV18	TRBJ1-1